The 23 T cell receptor beta chains given below trace back to one sample, sequenced in a study of cytomegalovirus exposure and HLA in healthy donors. The table came from immunoSEQ multiplex PCR; TCRdb's copy has only in-frame clones and leaves some out. The sample shows about 240,000 clones, around 85% of them seen only once. What was sequenced was PBMCs. The receptors here all came from a woman aged 30 to 39 in good health and CMV-seropositive.

CDR3 bases: TGTGCCAGTATTAAGGACAGGGCGCAGGGCCAGCCCCAGCATTTT. It specifies CASIKDRAQGQPQHF. The chain uses TRBV19 and TRBJ1-5; TRBD1 aligns across 8 bases. This CDR3 region has 15 residues. V gave up 7 bases and J gave up 7 bases; unmatched junction bases: 12. Germline lookup yields CDR1 LNHDA and CDR2 SQIVND (reference sequence).

V and J are TRBV5-6 and TRBJ2-2; TRBD1 agrees at 9 bases. The J segment lost 9 bases and the V segment lost 3 bases, leaving 6 bases of the junction unmatched. The germline CDR1 and CDR2 sequences are SGHDT and YYEEEE. There are 14 residues in the CDR3. CDR3 bases: TGTGCCAGCAGCTACGGAGACAGGGGGAGGGAGCTGTTTTTT. Protein product: CASSYGDRGRELFF. The full variable domain, its missing parts supplied by reference TRBV5-6 and TRBJ2-2, is DAGVTQSPTHLIKTRGQQVTLRCSPKSGHDTVSWYQQALGQGPQFIFQYYEEEERQRGNFPDRFSGHQFPNYSSELNVNALLLGDSALYLCASSYGDRGRELFFGEGSRLTVL.

The CDR3 region is CASSSQRGALSYEQYF. CDR3 in DNA: TGTGCCAGCAGTTCTCAGCGGGGGGCGCTCTCCTACGAGCAGTACTTC. The chain links TRBV28 to TRBJ2-7, with TRBD2 matching 9 bases. CDR1 is MDHEN, CDR2 SYDVKM, per germline. This CDR3 comprises 16 residues. The V gene end was trimmed by 4 bases and the J gene end by 0 bases; junction bases not matched to a gene: 7.

The chain recombines TRBV12-5 with TRBJ2-5; D may be TRBD2 (6 bases). CDR1 is LGHNT, CDR2 FRNRAP, per germline. The CDR3 runs 14 residues. V gave up 0 bases and J gave up 4 bases, with 9 bases separating them. The CDR3 nucleotides read TGTGCTAGTGGTTTGGTAGGGGAGGTAGAGACCCAGTACTTC. This sequence encodes CASGLVGEVETQYF. The variable domain in full, completed from reference TRBV12-5 and TRBJ2-5, reads DARVTQTPRHKVTEMGQEVTMRCQPILGHNTVFWYRQTMMQGLELLAYFRNRAPLDDSGMPKDRFSAEMPDATLATLKIQPSEPRDSAVYFCASGLVGEVETQYFGPGTRLLVL.

This chain connects TRBV7-3 to TRBJ1-1; 7 nucleotides line up with TRBD1. The germline V gene has CDR1 SGHTA and CDR2 FQGTGA. CDR3 size: 19 residues. The J segment lost 2 bases and the V segment lost 3 bases, leaving 18 bases of the junction unmatched. This CDR3 is CASSFAIPGRGQLNTEAFF. In DNA, the CDR3 is TGTGCCAGCAGCTTTGCGATACCGGGCAGGGGACAGCTTAACACTGAAGCTTTCTTT.

V and J are TRBV28 and TRBJ1-1; D ambiguous. CDR3 size: 13 residues. Between the trimmed V and J ends, which lost 7 bases and 11 bases, there was a span of 20 bases. Germline lookup yields CDR1 MDHEN and CDR2 SYDVKM. The CDR3 sequence: CASMVTMGRDAFF. CDR3 in DNA: TGTGCCAGCATGGTAACGATGGGCCGTGATGCTTTCTTT. Variable domain in full (rest from reference TRBV28 and TRBJ1-1): DVKVTQSSRYLVKRTGEKVFLECVQDMDHENMFWYRQDPGLGLRLIYFSYDVKMKEKGDIPEGYSVSREKKERFSLILESASTNQTSMYLCASMVTMGRDAFFGQGTRLTVV.

The gene calls are TRBV27 and TRBJ2-1; 10 bases align to TRBD2. This CDR3 has 16 residues. V was pared by 0 bases and J by 3 bases, with 2 bases of the junction left unmatched. Germline V lookup: CDR1 MNHEY, CDR2 SMNVEV (reference sequence). CDR3 coding DNA: TGTGCCAGCAGTTTATCACTAGCGGGGCTCTACAATGAGCAGTTCTTC. Protein sequence: CASSLSLAGLYNEQFF.

The chain is built from TRBV11-2 and TRBJ2-7; 8 nucleotides line up with TRBD2. Per the germline V gene, CDR1 is SGHAT and CDR2 is FQNNGV. The length of the CDR3 is 17 residues. The V and J ends lost 1 base and 5 bases, in that order; junction bases with no gene match: 13. The CDR3 sequence is CASSLGIREGPQNEQYF. The CDR3 DNA reads TGTGCCAGCAGCTTAGGGATCCGGGAGGGCCCCCAGAACGAGCAGTACTTC.

V and J are TRBV11-2 and TRBJ2-7; 7 bases align to TRBD2. The CDR3 spans 16 residues. Losses at the gene ends were 3 bases for V and 7 bases for J; bases not matched to a gene: 15. Per germline, CDR1 SGHAT and CDR2 FQNNGV. The CDR3: CASSLRPVAAGGEQYF. CDR3 DNA sequence: TGTGCCAGCAGCTTGAGGCCCGTAGCGGCCGGGGGGGAGCAGTACTTC.

This clone was seen more than once but under ten times. The chain recombines TRBV21-1 with TRBJ1-5. TRBV21-1 is a pseudogene segment. The CDR3 loop spans 15 amino acids. CDR3 nucleotide sequence: TGTGCCAGCATCGGGGGGACACCTGAATCATGCCCCCAGCATTTT. It codes for CASIGGTPESCPQHF.

CDR3 protein: CAAAGGGPSYEQYF. DNA for the CDR3: TGTGCCGCAGCGGGGGGAGGGCCCTCCTACGAGCAGTACTTC. The chain carries TRBV10-3 and TRBJ2-7, with 9 nucleotides matching TRBD2. The CDR3 has 14 residues. Germline assignment: CDR1 ENHRY and CDR2 SYGVKD. With 11 bases clipped from V and 0 bases from J, the junction kept 8 bases outside the gene matches.

J is TRBJ2-3 and V is TRBV30; tentative D call: TRBD2 (5 bases). Trimming took off 4 bases at V and 0 bases at J, with 17 bases between the two ends. This CDR3 has 16 amino acids. The germline V gene encodes CDR1 GTSNPN and CDR2 SVGIG (reference sequence). In DNA, the CDR3 is TGTGCCTGGACCCTCCCCGTCGGGGTAAGCACAGATACGCAGTATTTT. It is translated as CAWTLPVGVSTDTQYF.

The chain has TRBV27 and TRBJ1-2; D is ambiguous. The CDR3 is 14 residues long. CDR1 is MNHEY, CDR2 SMNVEV, per germline (reference sequence). V was shortened by 6 bases and J by 0 bases, with 11 bases between the two germline ends. CDR3 in DNA: TGTGCCAGCAGCCCCGTGGGAGCTAACTATGGCTACACCTTC. Its translation is CASSPVGANYGYTF.

The rearrangement uses TRBV19 and TRBJ2-2; the D is unclear. Trimming removed 7 bases from V and 0 bases from J, with 15 bases in between. CDR1 LNHDA and CDR2 SQIVND come from the germline V gene (reference sequence). The CDR3 sequence is 16 residues long. The CDR3 reads CASTWSGASNTGELFF. CDR3 in DNA: TGTGCCAGTACTTGGTCAGGCGCGTCGAACACCGGGGAGCTGTTTTTT.

J is TRBJ1-1 and V is TRBV19; possible D gene TRBD1, 6 bases. CDR3 length: 13 residues. The V gene's germline CDR1 is LNHDA and CDR2 SQIVND (reference sequence). Between the trimmed V and J ends, which lost 5 bases and 8 bases, there was a span of 15 bases. This CDR3 is CASSETGAKEAFF. Written as DNA, the CDR3 is TGTGCCAGTAGTGAGACAGGAGCTAAAGAAGCTTTCTTT.

The rearrangement links TRBV6-5 to TRBJ1-1; D is undetermined. Trimming removed 0 bases at V and 1 base at J, with 9 bases between. The CDR3 spans 15 residues. CDR1 and CDR2 from the germline V gene are MNHEY and SVGAGI. This CDR3 reads CASSYSEGPNTEAFF. As DNA, the CDR3 is TGTGCCAGCAGTTACTCCGAGGGTCCGAACACTGAAGCTTTCTTT.

The chain links TRBV27 to TRBJ2-3, with 10 bases matching TRBD1. With 7 bases clipped from V and 1 base from J, the junction kept 8 bases outside the gene matches. The CDR3 extends over 16 amino acids. The germline gives CDR1 MNHEY, CDR2 SMNVEV (reference sequence). CDR3 sequence: CASNPRTGGGTDTQYF. Written as DNA, the CDR3 is TGTGCCAGCAACCCTCGGACAGGGGGTGGCACAGATACGCAGTATTTT.

This sequence joins TRBV19 and TRBJ2-7; no firm D call. The germline gives CDR1 LNHDA, CDR2 SQIVND (reference sequence). Trimming cost V 1 base and J 6 bases, with 16 bases left between them. This CDR3 comprises 15 residues. The CDR3, as DNA: TGTGCCAGTAGTATAGGGCAGAATCTCCCTGGCGAGCAGTACTTC. It is translated as CASSIGQNLPGEQYF.

This clone was recorded a few times. The chain couples TRBV18 to TRBJ2-2; 8 nucleotides line up with TRBD1. The CDR3 is made up of 17 amino acids. V gave up 1 base and J gave up 3 bases; unmatched junction bases: 7. CDR1 and CDR2 (germline): KGHSH, LQKENI. CDR3 residues: CASSPREQGAYTGELFF. The CDR3, as DNA: TGTGCCAGCTCACCACGGGAGCAGGGGGCGTACACCGGGGAGCTGTTTTTT.

The chain combines TRBV5-1 with TRBJ2-3; D gene unclear. The CDR3 loop spans 13 amino acids. Per germline, CDR1 SGHRS and CDR2 YFSETQ. V was clipped by 3 bases and J by 4 bases, with 9 bases between them. For the CDR3, the DNA is TGCGCCAGCAGCTCCCAAGCCCCAGATACGCAGTATTTT. The encoded protein is CASSSQAPDTQYF.

CDR3 amino acids: CASSAQSGLAYEQYF. Written as DNA, the CDR3 is TGTGCCAGCAGCGCCCAAAGCGGCTTGGCCTACGAGCAGTACTTC. The rearrangement links TRBV9 to TRBJ2-7; a possible D gene is TRBD2 (5 bases). This CDR3 is built from 15 residues. Trimming shortened V by 3 bases and J by 2 bases, and 15 bases separated the two germline ends. Germline V CDR1 and CDR2: SGDLS, YYNGEE.

The chain uses TRBV20-1 and TRBJ2-7; D might be TRBD2 (6 bases). Trimming stripped 5 bases from V and 3 bases from J, with 8 bases between. The CDR3 runs 11 residues. Germline values: CDR1 DFQATT, CDR2 SNEGSKA (reference sequence). CDR3 residues: CSAFSGYEQYF. The CDR3 DNA follows: TGCAGTGCTTTTAGCGGCTACGAGCAGTACTTC.

CDR3 residues: CASSQGTHGGYTF. In DNA, the CDR3 is TGCGCCAGCAGCCAAGGGACTCACGGGGGCTACACCTTC. The chain carries TRBV4-1 and TRBJ1-2; D not certain. V was cut by 1 base and J by 8 bases, with 11 bases left in between. The CDR3 sequence is 13 residues long. Germline CDR1 is MGHRA and CDR2 is YSYEKL.